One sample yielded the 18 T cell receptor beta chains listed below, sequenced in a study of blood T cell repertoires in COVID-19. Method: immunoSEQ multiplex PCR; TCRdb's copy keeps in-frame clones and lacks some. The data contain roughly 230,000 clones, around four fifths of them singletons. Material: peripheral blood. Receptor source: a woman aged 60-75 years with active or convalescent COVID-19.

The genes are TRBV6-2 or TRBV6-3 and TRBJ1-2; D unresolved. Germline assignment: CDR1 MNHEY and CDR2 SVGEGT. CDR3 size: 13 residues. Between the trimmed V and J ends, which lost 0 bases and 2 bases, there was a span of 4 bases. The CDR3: CASSYSTNYGYTF. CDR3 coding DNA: TGTGCCAGCAGTTACTCAACAAACTATGGCTACACCTTC.

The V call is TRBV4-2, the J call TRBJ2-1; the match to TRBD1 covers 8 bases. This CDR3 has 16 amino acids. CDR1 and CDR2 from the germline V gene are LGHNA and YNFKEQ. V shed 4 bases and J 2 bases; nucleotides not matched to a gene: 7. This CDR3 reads CASSLRTGRAYNEQFF. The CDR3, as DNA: TGTGCCAGCAGCCTACGGACAGGGAGAGCCTACAATGAGCAGTTCTTC.

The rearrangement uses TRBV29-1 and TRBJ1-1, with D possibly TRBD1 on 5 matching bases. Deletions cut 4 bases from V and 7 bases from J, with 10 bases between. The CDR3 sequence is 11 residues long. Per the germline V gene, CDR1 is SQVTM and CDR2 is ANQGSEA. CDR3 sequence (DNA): TGCAGCGTTGTACAGGTTGATGAAGCTTTCTTT. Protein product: CSVVQVDEAFF.

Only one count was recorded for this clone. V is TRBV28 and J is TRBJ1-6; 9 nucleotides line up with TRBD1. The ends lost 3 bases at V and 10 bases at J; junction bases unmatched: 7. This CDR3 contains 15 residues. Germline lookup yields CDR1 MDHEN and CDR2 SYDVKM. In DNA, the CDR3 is TGTGCCAGCAGTTTGGTCGGGACAGGGCGATCACCCCTCCACTTT. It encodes CASSLVGTGRSPLHF.

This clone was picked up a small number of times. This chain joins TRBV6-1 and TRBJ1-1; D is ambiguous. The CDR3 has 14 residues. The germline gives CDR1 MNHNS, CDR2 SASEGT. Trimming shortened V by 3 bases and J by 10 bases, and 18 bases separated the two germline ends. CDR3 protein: CASSDPQEVLPAFF. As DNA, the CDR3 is TGTGCCAGCAGTGACCCCCAGGAGGTTTTACCAGCTTTCTTT.

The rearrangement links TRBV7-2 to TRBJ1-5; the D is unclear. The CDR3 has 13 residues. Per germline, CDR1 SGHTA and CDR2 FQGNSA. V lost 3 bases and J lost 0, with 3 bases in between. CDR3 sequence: CASSFRSNQPQHF. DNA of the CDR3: TGTGCCAGCAGCTTCCGTAGCAATCAGCCCCAGCATTTT.

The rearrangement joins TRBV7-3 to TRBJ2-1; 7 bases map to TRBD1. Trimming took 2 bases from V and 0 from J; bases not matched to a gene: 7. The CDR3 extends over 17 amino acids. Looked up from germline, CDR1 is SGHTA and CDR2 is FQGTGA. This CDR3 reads CASSLFPGQSSYNEQFF. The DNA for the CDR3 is TGTGCCAGCAGCTTATTCCCGGGACAGAGCTCCTACAATGAGCAGTTCTTC.

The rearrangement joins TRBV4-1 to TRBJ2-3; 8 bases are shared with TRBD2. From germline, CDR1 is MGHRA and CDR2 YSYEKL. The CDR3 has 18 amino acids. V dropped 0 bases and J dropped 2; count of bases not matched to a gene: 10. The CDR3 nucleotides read TGCGCCAGCAGCCAAGATCGGTTAACTAGCGGATACACAGATACGCAGTATTTT. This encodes CASSQDRLTSGYTDTQYF.

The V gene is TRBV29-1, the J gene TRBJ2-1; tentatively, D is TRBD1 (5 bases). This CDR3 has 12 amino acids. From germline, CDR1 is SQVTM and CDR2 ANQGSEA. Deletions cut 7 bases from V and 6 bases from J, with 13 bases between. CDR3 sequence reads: CSAPLQGNEQFF. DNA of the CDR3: TGCAGCGCCCCGCTCCAGGGCAATGAGCAGTTCTTC.

The DNA of the CDR3 is TGTGCCAGCAGCCCCCACTACCACCGGAACACCGGGGAGCTGTTTTTT. This sequence encodes CASSPHYHRNTGELFF. This chain uses TRBV11-2 with TRBJ2-2; no clear D. The germline V gene encodes CDR1 SGHAT and CDR2 FQNNGV. V lost 5 bases and J 1 base, leaving 14 bases between the germline ends. The CDR3 extends over 16 amino acids.

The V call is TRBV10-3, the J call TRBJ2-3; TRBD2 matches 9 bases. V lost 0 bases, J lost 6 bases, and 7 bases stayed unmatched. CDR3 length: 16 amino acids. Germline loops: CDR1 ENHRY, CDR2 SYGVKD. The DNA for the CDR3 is TGTGCCATCAGTGAGTCAACGGGTAGCGGGAGTGATACGCAGTATTTT. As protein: CAISESTGSGSDTQYF.

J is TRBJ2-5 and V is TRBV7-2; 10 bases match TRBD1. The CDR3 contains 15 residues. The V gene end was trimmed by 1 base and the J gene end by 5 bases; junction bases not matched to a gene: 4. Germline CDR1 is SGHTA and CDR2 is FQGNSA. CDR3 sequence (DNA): TGTGCCAGCAGCTTAGGGGGGACAGGGGTCGAGACCCAGTACTTC. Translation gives CASSLGGTGVETQYF.

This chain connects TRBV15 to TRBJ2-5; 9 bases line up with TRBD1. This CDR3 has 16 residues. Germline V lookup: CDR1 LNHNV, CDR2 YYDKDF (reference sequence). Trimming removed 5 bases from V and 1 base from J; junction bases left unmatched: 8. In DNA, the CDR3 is TGTGCCACCAGCGGACAGGGACAGGGAGCCCAAGAGACCCAGTACTTC. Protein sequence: CATSGQGQGAQETQYF.

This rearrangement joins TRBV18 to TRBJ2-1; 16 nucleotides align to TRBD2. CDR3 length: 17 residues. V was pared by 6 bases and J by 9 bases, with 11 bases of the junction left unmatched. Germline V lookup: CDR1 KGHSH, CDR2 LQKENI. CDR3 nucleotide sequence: TGTGCCAGCTCTTTGGGACTAGCGGGGGGGCCCCGAATTGAGCAGTTCTTC. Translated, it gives CASSLGLAGGPRIEQFF.

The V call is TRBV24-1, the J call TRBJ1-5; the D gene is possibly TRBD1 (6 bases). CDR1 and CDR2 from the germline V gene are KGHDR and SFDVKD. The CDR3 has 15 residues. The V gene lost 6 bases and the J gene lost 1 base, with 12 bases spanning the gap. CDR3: CATSSTGTSNQPQHF. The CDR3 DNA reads TGTGCCACCAGTTCCACCGGGACAAGCAATCAGCCCCAGCATTTT.

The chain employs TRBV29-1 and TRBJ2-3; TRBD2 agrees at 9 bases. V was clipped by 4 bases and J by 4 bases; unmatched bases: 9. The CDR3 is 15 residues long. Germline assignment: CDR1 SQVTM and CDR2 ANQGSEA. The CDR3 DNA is TGCAGCGTTGTCGGGGGACTAGCATCACCAGATACGCAGTATTTT. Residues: CSVVGGLASPDTQYF.

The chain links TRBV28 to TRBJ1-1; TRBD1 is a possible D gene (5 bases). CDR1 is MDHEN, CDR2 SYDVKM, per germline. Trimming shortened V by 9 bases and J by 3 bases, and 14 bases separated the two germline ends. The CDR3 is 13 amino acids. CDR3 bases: TGTGCCAGTACCTCCGGGGGATACACTGAAGCTTTCTTT. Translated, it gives CASTSGGYTEAFF.

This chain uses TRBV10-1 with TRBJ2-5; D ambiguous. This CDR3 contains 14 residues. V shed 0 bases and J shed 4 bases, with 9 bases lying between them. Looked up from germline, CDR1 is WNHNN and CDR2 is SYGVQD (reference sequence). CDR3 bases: TGCGCCAGCAGTGAGTCGAGAAGCCTAGAGACCCAGTACTTC. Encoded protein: CASSESRSLETQYF.